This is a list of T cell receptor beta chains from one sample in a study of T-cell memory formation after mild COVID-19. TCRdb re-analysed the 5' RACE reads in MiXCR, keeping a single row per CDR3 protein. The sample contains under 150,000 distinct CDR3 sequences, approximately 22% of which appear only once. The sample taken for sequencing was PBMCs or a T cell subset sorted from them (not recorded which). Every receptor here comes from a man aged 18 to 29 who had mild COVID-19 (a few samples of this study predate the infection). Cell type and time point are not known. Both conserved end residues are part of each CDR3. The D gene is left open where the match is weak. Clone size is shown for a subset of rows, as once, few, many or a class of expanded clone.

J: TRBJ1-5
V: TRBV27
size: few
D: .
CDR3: CASSLSGSGQPQHF
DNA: TGTGCCAGCAGTTTATCAGGGAGTGGGCAGCCCCAGCATTTT

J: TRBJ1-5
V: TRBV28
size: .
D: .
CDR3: CASSLPARDSNQPQHF
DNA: TGTGCCAGCAGTTTACCGGCCAGGGATAGCAATCAGCCCCAGCATTTT

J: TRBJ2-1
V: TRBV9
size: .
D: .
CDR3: CASSERQRTDEQFF
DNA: TGTGCCAGCAGCGAGAGACAGCGTACCGATGAGCAGTTCTTC

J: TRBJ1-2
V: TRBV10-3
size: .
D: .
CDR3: CAITREDNYGYTF
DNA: TGTGCCATCACCAGGGAGGATAACTATGGCTACACCTTC

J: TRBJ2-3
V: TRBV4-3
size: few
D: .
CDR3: CASSQESSAPDTQYF
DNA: TGCGCCAGCAGCCAAGAATCTAGCGCGCCAGATACGCAGTATTTT

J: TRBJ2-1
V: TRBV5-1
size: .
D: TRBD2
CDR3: CASSLRGGVYSEQFF
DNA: TGCGCCAGCAGCTTGCGCGGGGGGGTGTACTCTGAGCAGTTCTTC

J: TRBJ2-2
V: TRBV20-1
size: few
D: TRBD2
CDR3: CSATGLAGFTGELFF
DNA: TGCAGTGCTACGGGACTAGCGGGTTTCACCGGGGAGCTGTTTTTT

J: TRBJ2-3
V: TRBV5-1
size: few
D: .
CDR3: CASSLEQRTDTQYF
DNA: TGCGCCAGCAGCCTAGAACAGCGCACAGATACGCAGTATTTT

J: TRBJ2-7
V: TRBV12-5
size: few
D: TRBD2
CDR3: CASGLGTSSGEQYF
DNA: TGTGCTAGTGGTCTCGGGACTTCTAGCGGCGAGCAGTACTTC

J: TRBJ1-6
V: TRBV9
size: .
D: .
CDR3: CASSADGDDNSPLHF
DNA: TGTGCCAGCAGCGCGGACGGCGACGATAATTCACCCCTCCACTTT

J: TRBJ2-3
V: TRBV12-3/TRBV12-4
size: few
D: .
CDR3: CASRSTITDTQYF
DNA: TGTGCCAGCAGATCGACGATCACAGATACGCAGTATTTT

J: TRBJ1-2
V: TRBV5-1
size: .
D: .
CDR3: CASSSRTAANYGYTF
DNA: TGCGCCAGCAGCTCCCGCACGGCCGCCAACTATGGCTACACCTTC

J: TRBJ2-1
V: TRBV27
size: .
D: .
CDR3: CASSVGGALYNEQFF
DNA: TGTGCCAGCAGCGTTGGGGGGGCCCTATACAATGAGCAGTTCTTC

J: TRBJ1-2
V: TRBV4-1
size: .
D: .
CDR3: CASSQRSAPVGGYTF
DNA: TGCGCCAGCAGCCAGAGAAGTGCTCCCGTAGGTGGCTACACCTTC

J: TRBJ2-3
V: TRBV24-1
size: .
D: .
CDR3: CATRETGDSTDTQYF
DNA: TGTGCCACCAGAGAGACAGGAGATAGCACAGATACGCAGTATTTT

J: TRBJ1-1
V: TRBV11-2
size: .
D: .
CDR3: CASSLGTGMNTEAFF
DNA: TGTGCCAGCAGCTTAGGAACAGGGATGAACACTGAAGCTTTCTTT

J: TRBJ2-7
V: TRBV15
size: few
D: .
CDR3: CATSSDGPEQYF
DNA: TGTGCCACCAGCAGTGATGGTCCCGAGCAGTACTTC

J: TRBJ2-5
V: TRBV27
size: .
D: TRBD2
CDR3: CASSLLGTSEETQYF
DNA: TGTGCCAGCAGTTTATTGGGGACTAGTGAAGAGACCCAGTACTTC

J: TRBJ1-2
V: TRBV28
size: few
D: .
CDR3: CASSSLTWEIDYTF
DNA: TGTGCCAGCAGTTCCCTGACATGGGAGATTGACTACACCTTC

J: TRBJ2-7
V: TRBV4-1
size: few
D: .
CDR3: CASSQKDFSYEQYF
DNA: TGCGCCAGCAGCCAAAAGGACTTCTCCTACGAGCAGTACTTC

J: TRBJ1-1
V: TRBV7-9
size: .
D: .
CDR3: CASSLTDLNTEAFF
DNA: TGTGCCAGCAGCCTCACGGATCTGAACACTGAAGCTTTCTTT

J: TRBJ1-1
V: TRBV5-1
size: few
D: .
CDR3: CASSLVGDTEAFF
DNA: TGCGCCAGCAGCTTGGTGGGGGACACTGAAGCTTTCTTT

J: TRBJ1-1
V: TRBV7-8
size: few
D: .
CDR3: CASSLYYRSNTEAFF
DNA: TGTGCCAGCAGCTTATACTACAGGTCGAACACTGAAGCTTTCTTT

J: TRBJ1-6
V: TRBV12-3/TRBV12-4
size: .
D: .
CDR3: CASSLAREYSRNSPLHF
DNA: TGTGCCAGCAGTTTAGCCCGAGAGTACAGTAGGAATTCACCCCTCCACTTT

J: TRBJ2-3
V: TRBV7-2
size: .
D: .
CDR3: CASSLPVTDTQYF
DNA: TGTGCCAGCAGCTTACCGGTGACAGATACGCAGTATTTT

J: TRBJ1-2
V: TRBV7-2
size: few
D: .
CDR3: CASSLTGKSPPGGYTF
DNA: TGTGCCAGCAGCTTAACAGGGAAGAGTCCCCCGGGAGGCTACACCTTC

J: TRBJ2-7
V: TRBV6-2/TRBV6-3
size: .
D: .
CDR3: CASSYPDTYEQYF
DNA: TGTGCCAGCAGTTACCCAGACACCTACGAGCAGTACTTC

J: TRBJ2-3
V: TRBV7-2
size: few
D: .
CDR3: CASSPNPRGSGGGTDTQYF
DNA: TGTGCCAGCAGCCCCAATCCCCGTGGATCCGGAGGGGGCACAGATACGCAGTATTTT

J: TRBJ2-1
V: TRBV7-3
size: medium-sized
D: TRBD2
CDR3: CASSVGLAGNNEQFF
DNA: TGTGCCAGCAGCGTTGGACTAGCGGGTAACAATGAGCAGTTCTTC

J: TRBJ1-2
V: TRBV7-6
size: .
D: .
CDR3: CASSLGGSYGYTF
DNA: TGTGCCAGCAGCTTAGGGGGGAGCTATGGCTACACCTTC

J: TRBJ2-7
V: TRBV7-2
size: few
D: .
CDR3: CASSLARGLYEQYF
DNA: TGTGCCAGCAGCTTAGCCCGGGGGCTCTACGAGCAGTACTTC

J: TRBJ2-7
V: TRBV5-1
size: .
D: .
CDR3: CASSLTGSHEQYF
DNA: TGCGCCAGCAGCTTGACAGGGTCCCACGAGCAGTACTTC

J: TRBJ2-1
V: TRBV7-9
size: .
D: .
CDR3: CASSLSGRLAAPEQFF
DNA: TGTGCCAGCAGCTTGTCGGGTAGATTAGCGGCGCCCGAGCAGTTCTTC

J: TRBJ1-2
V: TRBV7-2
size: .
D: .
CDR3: CASRSGYGYTF
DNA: TGTGCCAGCAGGTCCGGCTATGGCTACACCTTC

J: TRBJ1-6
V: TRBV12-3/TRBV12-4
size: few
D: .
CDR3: CASSFLNSPLHF
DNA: TGTGCCAGCAGTTTCCTGAATTCACCCCTCCACTTT

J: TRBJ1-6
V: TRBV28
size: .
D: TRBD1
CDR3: CASSFERRTGPSPLHF
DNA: TGTGCCAGCAGTTTTGAGAGAAGGACAGGCCCATCACCCCTCCACTTT

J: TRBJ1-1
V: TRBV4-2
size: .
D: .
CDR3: CASSPAGPTLNTEAFF
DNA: TGTGCCAGCAGCCCCGCAGGGCCCACACTCAACACTGAAGCTTTCTTT

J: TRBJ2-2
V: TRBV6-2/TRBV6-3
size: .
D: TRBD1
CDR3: CASSPTGSNTGELFF
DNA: TGTGCCAGCAGTCCGACAGGGTCCAACACCGGGGAGCTGTTTTTT

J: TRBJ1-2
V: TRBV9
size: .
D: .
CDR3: CASSDTYNYGYTF
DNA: TGTGCCAGCAGCGATACATATAACTATGGCTACACCTTC

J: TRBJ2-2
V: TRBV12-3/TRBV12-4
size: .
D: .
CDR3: CASSFTGFTGELFF
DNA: TGTGCCAGCAGTTTCACAGGATTCACCGGGGAGCTGTTTTTT

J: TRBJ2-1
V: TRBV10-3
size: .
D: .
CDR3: CAISEPLFGANEQFF
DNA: TGTGCCATCAGTGAGCCGTTATTCGGGGCGAATGAGCAGTTCTTC

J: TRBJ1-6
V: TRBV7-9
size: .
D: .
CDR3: CASSLGGHNSPLHF
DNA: TGTGCCAGCAGCTTGGGCGGTCACAATTCACCCCTCCACTTT

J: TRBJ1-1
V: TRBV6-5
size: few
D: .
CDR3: CASTLRGSGSYRHYTEAFF
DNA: TGTGCCAGCACCCTACGGGGCAGTGGATCATATCGCCACTACACTGAAGCTTTCTTT

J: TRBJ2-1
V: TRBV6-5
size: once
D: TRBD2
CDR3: CASSYGLAQGYNEQFF
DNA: TGTGCCAGCAGTTATGGACTAGCGCAGGGTTACAATGAGCAGTTCTTC

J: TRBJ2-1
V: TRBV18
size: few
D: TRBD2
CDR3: CASSPGGVEQFF
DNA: TGTGCCAGCTCACCGGGAGGGGTTGAGCAGTTCTTC

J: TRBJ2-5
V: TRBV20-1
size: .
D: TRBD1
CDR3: CSATTGGETQYF
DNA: TGCAGTGCAACAACAGGGGGGGAGACCCAGTACTTC

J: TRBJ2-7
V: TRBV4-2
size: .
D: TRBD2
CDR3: CASSQDETSGRWYEQYF
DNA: TGTGCCAGCAGCCAAGATGAAACTAGCGGGAGGTGGTACGAGCAGTACTTC

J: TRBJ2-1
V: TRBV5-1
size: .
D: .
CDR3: CASSYQSEYSYNEQFF
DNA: TGCGCCAGCAGCTACCAGTCCGAATATTCCTACAATGAGCAGTTCTTC

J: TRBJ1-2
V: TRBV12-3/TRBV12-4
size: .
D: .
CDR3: CASRETNYGYTF
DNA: TGTGCCAGCAGAGAGACTAACTATGGCTACACCTTC

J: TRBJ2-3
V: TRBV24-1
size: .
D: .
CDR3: CATSDFPRSTQYF
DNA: TGTGCCACCAGTGATTTCCCGAGAAGTACGCAGTATTTT

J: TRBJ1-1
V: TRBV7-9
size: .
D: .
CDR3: CASSYPGAVGTEAFF
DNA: TGTGCCAGCAGCTACCCAGGGGCTGTTGGCACTGAAGCTTTCTTT

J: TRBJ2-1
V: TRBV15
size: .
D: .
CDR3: CATSSWAVYNEQFF
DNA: TGTGCCACCAGCAGTTGGGCAGTCTACAATGAGCAGTTCTTC

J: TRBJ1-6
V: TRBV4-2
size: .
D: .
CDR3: CASSQWQGIESPLHF
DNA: TGTGCCAGCAGCCAGTGGCAGGGGATAGAGTCACCCCTCCACTTT